This T cell receptor (beta chain) was captured in a study of molecular identifiers for immune sequencing clone quantification. TCRdb reprocessed the PCR reads with MiXCR, giving one entry per CDR3 protein. This table has over 100,000 distinct CDR3 sequences, less than 35% appearing once. This clonotype was observed many times. The junction and the germline gene differ at one end; a read error may be behind it. Looked up from germline, CDR1 is SEHNR and CDR2 is FQNEAQ (reference sequence). The CDR3 contains 15 residues. This rearrangement joins TRBV7-9 to TRBJ1-4; D is uncertain. The sequence was obtained from a human donor in good health. Some libraries in this study had Jurkat cell RNA spiked in. Sequenced input: naive CD8+ T cells from blood, with Jurkat cell RNA spiked in. Subset: FACS-sorted CD8+CD4-CCR7+CD45RA+ naive T cells. The CDR3 protein is CASTLSGATVEKLFF. Here the CDR3 DNA reads TGTGCCAGCACCTTATCTGGTGCAACTGTTGAAAAACTGTTTTTT.